Following are 32 T cell receptor beta chains from one sample sequenced in a study of early T cells in non-severe SARS-CoV-2 infection. TCRdb itself ran the 5' RACE reads through MiXCR, one entry per CDR3 protein. Of tens of thousands of distinct CDR3 sequences in the sample, 8% to 8.5% were seen once. Sequences were obtained from whole blood. These receptor sequences come from an adult who was a healthcare worker with PCR-confirmed SARS-CoV-2 infection or an uninfected control (not recorded which).

The chain couples TRBV29-1 to TRBJ2-7, with D perhaps assigned TRBD1 or TRBD2 (5 bases each). CDR1 is SQVTM and CDR2 is ANQGSEA in the germline V gene. V lost 7 bases and J 1 base, leaving 20 bases between the germline ends. The CDR3 extends over 15 amino acids. The CDR3, as DNA: TGCAGCGCTACCGGGACCTCTGTGAGTTCCTACGAGCAGTACTTC. Translation gives CSATGTSVSSYEQYF.

This clonotype appeared a few times. The chain carries TRBV14 and TRBJ2-1; the D gene is possibly TRBD2 (6 bases). Germline V gene sequence: CDR1 SGHDN, CDR2 FVKESK. The CDR3 loop spans 16 amino acids. Trimming stripped 4 bases from V and 0 bases from J, with 13 bases between. As DNA, the CDR3 is TGTGCCAGCAGCCCCTATGCGGGAAGCTCCTACAATGAGCAGTTCTTC. It specifies CASSPYAGSSYNEQFF.

This clonotype was detected ten times or more. V usage is TRBV28 and J usage is TRBJ1-2, with 9 bases lining up with TRBD1. From germline, CDR1 is MDHEN and CDR2 SYDVKM. J lost 3 bases, V lost 4 bases, and 6 bases had no gene match. The CDR3 sequence is 15 residues long. This CDR3 reads CASSSTDRGHYGYTF. As DNA, the CDR3 is TGTGCCAGCAGTTCCACGGACAGGGGCCACTATGGCTACACCTTC.

The V gene is TRBV12-3 or TRBV12-4, the J gene TRBJ2-7, with D unresolved. V lost 1 base to trimming and J lost 7 bases, with 5 bases between them. This CDR3 comprises 11 residues. CDR3 protein: CASSLVREQYF. The CDR3, as DNA: TGTGCCAGCAGTTTAGTCAGGGAGCAGTACTTC.

There are a few counts of this clonotype. V usage is TRBV20-1 and J usage is TRBJ2-1; D gene uncertain. V was trimmed by 6 bases and J by 4 bases, leaving 16 bases between them. The CDR3 spans 14 residues. Germline CDR1 reads DFQATT; CDR2 reads SNEGSKA (reference sequence). The CDR3 nucleotides are TGCAGTGCCCTCTCCGCGGTTGTGTACAATGAGCAGTTCTTC. This codes for CSALSAVVYNEQFF.

This clonotype was counted at least ten times. Mismatch with germline at one junction end may stem from a read error. The V gene is TRBV20-1, the J gene TRBJ1-1, with 7 bases that match TRBD1. Germline values: CDR1 DFQATT, CDR2 SNEGSKA (reference sequence). This CDR3 is built from 15 residues. The CDR3 sequence: CSARDMVKGADEAFF. The CDR3, as DNA: TGCAGTGCTCGAGACATGGTGAAGGGGGCCGATGAAGCTTTCTTT.

This clonotype is medium-sized within its sample. The genes are TRBV6-5 and TRBJ2-5; no clear D gene. CDR1 and CDR2 from the germline V gene are MNHEY and SVGAGI. V was clipped by 5 bases and J by 2 bases, with 3 bases between them. The CDR3 has 11 amino acids. In DNA, the CDR3 is TGTGCCAGCAGTAATCAAGAGACCCAGTACTTC. Translated: CASSNQETQYF.

The rearrangement uses TRBV11-3 and TRBJ2-5; D is undetermined. V dropped 7 bases and J dropped 3 bases, with 18 bases sitting between them. Germline V CDR1 and CDR2: SGHNT, YENEEA. This CDR3 spans 15 amino acids. The CDR3 nucleotides are TGTGCCAGCAACTTTACGTCTCGGACGGAAGAGACCCAGTACTTC. It is translated as CASNFTSRTEETQYF.

Ten or more counts support this clonotype. A read error may account for a junction end that differs from germline. The chain joins TRBV7-8 to TRBJ2-7; the match to TRBD2 covers 12 bases. Germline V lookup: CDR1 SGHVS, CDR2 FQNEAQ. The CDR3 totals 14 residues. The CDR3 sequence: CASNLLAGGLEQYF. For the CDR3, the DNA is TGTGCCAGCAACTTACTAGCGGGAGGCCTCGAGCAGTACTTC.

A note on this clonotype: Mismatch with germline at one junction end may stem from a read error. The gene calls are TRBV28 and TRBJ2-1, with 9 bases fitting TRBD2. From germline, CDR1 is MDHEN and CDR2 SYDVKM. The CDR3 runs 14 residues. Written as DNA, the CDR3 is TGTGCCACGTCGAGCGGGGGGCCTATCAATGGGCAGTTCTTC. This encodes CATSSGGPINGQFF.

This clonotype came up many times. This rearrangement joins TRBV3-1 to TRBJ1-5; possibly TRBD1 for D (6 bases). Trimming took 4 bases from V and 3 from J, leaving 10 bases between them. There are 14 residues in the CDR3. Germline V CDR1 and CDR2: LGHDT, YNNKEL (reference sequence). CDR3 loop: CASSLGQINQPQHF. For the CDR3, the DNA is TGTGCCAGCAGCCTCGGACAGATCAATCAGCCCCAGCATTTT. Looking up the rest from reference TRBV3-1 and TRBJ1-5 gives the full variable domain: DTAVSQTPKYLVTQMGNDKSIKCEQNLGHDTMYWYKQDSKKFLKIMFSYNNKELIINETVPNRFSPKSPDKAHLNLHINSLELGDSAVYFCASSLGQINQPQHFGDGTRLSIL.

A few counts support this clonotype. The chain joins TRBV12-3 or TRBV12-4 to TRBJ2-7; D may be TRBD2 (6 bases). This CDR3 comprises 12 residues. The V gene lost 6 bases and the J gene lost 5 bases, with 11 bases spanning the gap. Written as DNA, the CDR3 is TGTGCCAGCAGCCCGGGACTCCACGAGCAGTACTTC. Protein: CASSPGLHEQYF.

This clonotype was counted many times. V usage is TRBV5-4 and J usage is TRBJ1-1; 7 nucleotides match TRBD1. The junction had 5 bases not matched to a gene; V was cut back by 6 bases and J by 0 bases. CDR3 size: 14 residues. Germline assignment: CDR1 SGHNT and CDR2 YYREEE (reference sequence). The CDR3 loop reads CASIVQGMNTEAFF. DNA of the CDR3: TGTGCCAGCATCGTACAGGGGATGAACACTGAAGCTTTCTTT. The entire variable domain, with the rest obtained from reference TRBV5-4 and TRBJ1-1, is as follows: ETGVTQSPTHLIKTRGQQVTLRCSSQSGHNTVSWYQQALGQGPQFIFQYYREEENGRGNFPPRFSGLQFPNYSSELNVNALELDDSALYLCASIVQGMNTEAFFGQGTRLTVV.

This clonotype occurred a few times. The chain links TRBV6-5 to TRBJ1-5, with 9 bases identical to TRBD1. From germline, CDR1 is MNHEY and CDR2 SVGAGI. Trimming at V came to 5 bases and at J to 5 bases, leaving 7 bases not matched to a gene. The CDR3 extends over 15 amino acids. The CDR3 DNA is TGTGCCAGCAGTCCCGGACAGGGGATTTATCAGCCCCAGCATTTT. It encodes CASSPGQGIYQPQHF.

This clonotype was counted at least ten times. The gene calls are TRBV28 and TRBJ2-2, with D possibly being TRBD1 (6 bases). Germline V gene lookup returns CDR1 MDHEN and CDR2 SYDVKM. V was trimmed by 6 bases and J by 5 bases, leaving 16 bases between them. This CDR3 region has 15 residues. The CDR3 DNA reads TGTGCCAGCAGATTAACAGGGCGTTTGACCGGGGAGCTGTTTTTT. This codes for CASRLTGRLTGELFF.

This clonotype was counted between two and nine times. This sequence joins TRBV28 and TRBJ1-1; 9 bases are a match to TRBD1. There are 15 residues in the CDR3. With 6 bases clipped from V and 5 bases from J, the junction kept 10 bases outside the gene matches. The germline V gene has CDR1 MDHEN and CDR2 SYDVKM. The DNA for the CDR3 is TGTGCCAGCAGCTACAACAGGGGGCGCGGAACTGAAGCTTTCTTT. Residues: CASSYNRGRGTEAFF.

The J gene is TRBJ2-7, the V gene TRBV24-1; 8 nucleotides agree with TRBD1. Germline V gene data show CDR1 as KGHDR and CDR2 as SFDVKD. This CDR3 region has 16 residues. J gave up 4 bases and V 3 bases, and 10 bases lay outside the gene matches. This chain's CDR3 is CATSDKAQGAYYEQYF. The CDR3 nucleotides read TGTGCCACCAGTGATAAGGCCCAGGGGGCCTATTACGAGCAGTACTTC.

This clonotype showed up many times. The chain employs TRBV11-2 and TRBJ2-1; D gene uncertain. V lost 0 bases to trimming and J lost 9 bases, with 6 bases between them. CDR3 size: 12 residues. Germline assignment: CDR1 SGHAT and CDR2 FQNNGV. The chain's CDR3 is CASSLEFGEQFF. As DNA, the CDR3 is TGTGCCAGCAGCTTAGAATTCGGTGAGCAGTTCTTC.

This clonotype was detected only a few times. The chain is built from TRBV7-9 and TRBJ2-4; TRBD2 aligns across 8 bases. This CDR3 contains 14 residues. Germline assignment: CDR1 SEHNR and CDR2 FQNEAQ (reference sequence). V was clipped by 5 bases and J by 11 bases; unmatched bases: 11. The CDR3 sequence: CASSNSGNQGFQYF. Here the CDR3 DNA reads TGTGCCAGCAGCAATAGCGGGAACCAGGGGTTTCAGTACTTC.

There are a few counts of this clonotype. J is TRBJ2-2 and V is TRBV7-2; possibly TRBD1 for D (5 bases). The CDR3 runs 15 residues. Trimming took off 2 bases at V and 3 bases at J, with 10 bases between the two ends. Germline values: CDR1 SGHTA, CDR2 FQGNSA. CDR3 sequence: CASSLWQGDTGELFF. The DNA of the CDR3 is TGTGCCAGCAGCTTATGGCAGGGCGACACCGGGGAGCTGTTTTTT.

This clonotype has a count of ten or more. The rearrangement uses TRBV20-1 and TRBJ1-2, with TRBD1 matching 8 bases. The CDR3 runs 15 residues. The V gene end was trimmed by 2 bases and the J gene end by 4 bases; junction bases not matched to a gene: 9. CDR1 and CDR2 from the germline V gene are DFQATT and SNEGSKA (reference sequence). CDR3 region: CSARYLGQGGYGYTF. CDR3 nucleotide sequence: TGCAGTGCTAGATACCTCGGACAGGGCGGCTATGGCTACACCTTC.

This sequence joins TRBV6-2 or TRBV6-3 and TRBJ2-7; the D gene is possibly TRBD1 (5 bases). The germline V gene encodes CDR1 MNHEY and CDR2 SVGEGT. The CDR3 has 16 residues. V gave up 2 bases and J gave up 6 bases, with 20 bases separating them. The CDR3 reads CASSYPRGTASGEQYF. CDR3 nucleotides: TGTGCCAGCAGTTACCCTAGGGGTACTGCGTCGGGCGAGCAGTACTTC.

At least ten counts were recorded for this clonotype. Here the CDR3 DNA reads TGTGCCACCCGGACAGGGGGCACCGGGGAGCTGTTTTTT. It is translated as CATRTGGTGELFF. The rearrangement uses TRBV6-1 and TRBJ2-2; TRBD1 matches at 10 bases. V lost 10 bases to trimming and J lost 4 bases; unmatched junction nucleotides: 3. Germline CDR1 reads MNHNS; CDR2 reads SASEGT. CDR3 length equals 13 residues.

At least ten counts were recorded for this clonotype. The chain carries TRBV9 and TRBJ1-2, with 9 bases that match TRBD1. The CDR3 sequence is 15 residues long. The J segment lost 4 bases and the V segment lost 4 bases, leaving 8 bases of the junction unmatched. Germline lookup yields CDR1 SGDLS and CDR2 YYNGEE. DNA of the CDR3: TGTGCCAGCAGCCCATGGACAGGGGCTCCCTATGGCTACACCTTC. Amino acid sequence: CASSPWTGAPYGYTF.

The chain couples TRBV7-9 to TRBJ2-5; 8 positions match TRBD2. The CDR3 has 17 residues. Germline CDR1 and CDR2: SEHNR and FQNEAQ (reference sequence). Trimming cost V 4 bases and J 2 bases; bases outside gene matches: 12. The CDR3 nucleotides read TGTGCCAGCAGCTCCGTCCCGGGAGGGATCTTTCAAGAGACCCAGTACTTC. Residues: CASSSVPGGIFQETQYF.

This clonotype was picked up many times. This chain joins TRBV20-1 and TRBJ1-2; D unclear. The CDR3 has 11 residues. Trimming stripped 2 bases from V and 7 bases from J, with 8 bases between. Germline lookup yields CDR1 DFQATT and CDR2 SNEGSKA (reference sequence). The CDR3 sequence: CSARTDSGYTF. Written as DNA, the CDR3 is TGCAGTGCTAGAACGGATAGTGGCTACACCTTC.

This clonotype was observed a few times. The chain joins TRBV28 to TRBJ2-5, with D unresolved. Germline-derived CDR1 and CDR2 are MDHEN and SYDVKM. There are 9 residues in the CDR3. V gave up 6 bases and J gave up 13 bases, with 9 bases separating them. CDR3 region: CASRLRLYF. CDR3 bases: TGTGCCAGCAGGTTACGGTTGTACTTC.

V gene TRBV6-1 combines with J gene TRBJ1-6; possibly TRBD1 for D (5 bases). V was trimmed by 4 bases and J by 10 bases, leaving 14 bases between them. The CDR3 contains 14 residues. Germline V CDR1 and CDR2: MNHNS, SASEGT. The CDR3 DNA follows: TGTGCCAGCAGTGGCCCTGGGGGGGACTCACCCCTCCACTTT. This encodes CASSGPGGDSPLHF.

The gene calls are TRBV12-3 or TRBV12-4 and TRBJ1-1; D unresolved. The CDR3 covers 13 residues. The V gene lost 10 bases and the J gene lost 0 bases, with 12 bases spanning the gap. CDR3 sequence: CAIREYMNTEAFF. The CDR3 bases are TGTGCCATCAGAGAGTACATGAACACTGAAGCTTTCTTT.

The J gene is TRBJ1-2, the V gene TRBV7-2; no firm D call. V lost 5 bases, J lost 1 base, and 8 bases lay in between. The CDR3 contains 13 residues. Germline loops: CDR1 SGHTA, CDR2 FQGNSA. CDR3 region: CASSQWGNYGYTF. CDR3 in DNA: TGTGCCAGCAGCCAGTGGGGTAACTATGGCTACACCTTC.

This clonotype was seen repeatedly, ten times or more. The chain joins TRBV20-1 to TRBJ1-3; 7 bases fit TRBD1. Per germline, CDR1 DFQATT and CDR2 SNEGSKA (reference sequence). With 1 base clipped from V and 7 bases from J, the junction kept 13 bases outside the gene matches. The CDR3 has 16 residues. As DNA, the CDR3 is TGCAGTGCTAGAGCTGCTCGGGGACAGAAGTGGAACACCATATATTTT. It encodes CSARAARGQKWNTIYF.

This clonotype appeared many times. The chain links TRBV3-1 to TRBJ2-3; TRBD2 agrees at 13 bases. The CDR3 length is 18 residues. Germline values: CDR1 LGHDT, CDR2 YNNKEL (reference sequence). Trimming took 0 bases from V and 8 from J; bases not matched to a gene: 11. CDR3 bases: TGTGCCAGCAGCCAAGATCTAGGGACTAGCGGGAATCTCGGTACGCAGTATTTT. It specifies CASSQDLGTSGNLGTQYF.